The rows below give T cell receptor beta chains drawn from one sample of a study of blood T cells in healthy people across ages. TCRdb itself ran the 5' RACE reads through MiXCR, one entry per CDR3 protein. The repertoire holds 550,000 to 750,000 distinct CDR3 sequences, approximately 21% seen once, with under 4% in the top ten. The sample comprised blood. The receptors were sampled from a man in his 70s in good health. Each CDR3 is given with its conserved first and last residue. A D gene is named only where the DNA matches it firmly. The size field is filled for only some rows; it gives once, few, many or a size class.

j_gene,abundance,d_gene,v_gene,CDR3aa,CDR3nt
TRBJ2-7,.,.,TRBV5-1,CASSHRDLYEQYF,TGCGCCAGCAGCCACCGGGACTTATACGAGCAGTACTTC
TRBJ2-1,few,.,TRBV5-1,CASSLGSDSYNEQFF,TGCGCCAGCAGCTTGGGTAGCGACTCCTACAATGAGCAGTTCTTC
TRBJ2-7,.,TRBD1,TRBV19,CASSSPRDRRTDEQYF,TGTGCCAGTAGTAGCCCCCGGGACAGAAGGACCGACGAGCAGTACTTC
TRBJ1-5,few,.,TRBV12-3/TRBV12-4,CASSTGAAQPQHF,TGTGCCAGCAGCACGGGGGCGGCTCAGCCCCAGCATTTT
TRBJ2-5,.,.,TRBV4-1,CASSQGWEPQYF,TGCGCCAGCAGCCAAGGTTGGGAGCCCCAGTACTTC
TRBJ2-5,many,.,TRBV12-3/TRBV12-4,CASSLVLRGGQYF,TGTGCCAGCAGTTTAGTCCTAAGGGGGGGGCAGTACTTC
TRBJ1-6,.,.,TRBV5-5,CASSLGAWGRGSPLHF,TGTGCCAGCAGCTTGGGGGCATGGGGCAGGGGTTCACCCCTCCACTTT
TRBJ2-3,.,.,TRBV7-8,CASSSQGGPDTQYF,TGTGCCAGCAGCTCCCAGGGGGGGCCGGATACGCAGTATTTT
TRBJ2-2,once,.,TRBV6-6,CASSYSVSSARELFF,TGTGCCAGCAGTTACTCAGTCTCTAGCGCCAGGGAGCTGTTTTTT
TRBJ1-2,.,TRBD1,TRBV5-6,CASSRGTGEANYGYTF,TGTGCCAGCAGCAGAGGGACAGGGGAAGCTAACTATGGCTACACCTTC
TRBJ2-5,few,.,TRBV21-1,CASSFPFVWTQYF,TGTGCCAGCAGCTTCCCATTTGTTTGGACCCAGTACTTC
TRBJ2-5,few,TRBD1,TRBV30,CAWSGRDRVLETQYF,TGTGCCTGGAGTGGACGGGACAGGGTCTTGGAGACCCAGTACTTC
TRBJ2-7,.,TRBD1,TRBV4-3,CASSQDTRGTGIHEQYF,TGCGCCAGCAGCCAAGATACTAGGGGGACAGGGATCCACGAGCAGTACTTC
TRBJ2-2,.,.,TRBV20-1,CSAPLGGITGELFF,TGCAGTGCTCCCCTGGGGGGAATCACCGGGGAGCTGTTTTTT